The T cell receptor (beta chain) under discussion was sequenced for a study of blood T cell repertoires in COVID-19. As for the study in general: Samples taken during acute and convalescent COVID-19 were collected in the United States, Italy and Spain. In each case, the material was cDNA or gDNA derived from T cells, B-cell-depleted T cells, or PBMCs.

Per the germline V gene, CDR1 is MNHNS and CDR2 is SASEGT. This CDR3 is 16 amino acids long. Trimming took 0 bases from V and 7 from J, leaving 13 bases between them. This clone was recorded a few times. In the original workflow: By means of reference gene primer amplification, nucleated cell counts were estimated. TCRdb's table, derived via immunoSEQ multiplex PCR, lists solely in-frame clones and lacks some. D and trimming come from the DNA, and the V and J calls and clone size come from that table. The sample consists of more than 20,000 clones, 87% of them appearing once. The TCR comes from a human donor with active COVID-19. The donor label of this sample is uncertain. J is TRBJ1-6 and V is TRBV6-1; D uncertain. Input material: peripheral blood. CDR3 amino acids: CASSEASLIRNSPLHF. In DNA, the CDR3 is TGTGCCAGCAGTGAAGCCTCACTCATACGAAATTCACCCCTCCACTTT.